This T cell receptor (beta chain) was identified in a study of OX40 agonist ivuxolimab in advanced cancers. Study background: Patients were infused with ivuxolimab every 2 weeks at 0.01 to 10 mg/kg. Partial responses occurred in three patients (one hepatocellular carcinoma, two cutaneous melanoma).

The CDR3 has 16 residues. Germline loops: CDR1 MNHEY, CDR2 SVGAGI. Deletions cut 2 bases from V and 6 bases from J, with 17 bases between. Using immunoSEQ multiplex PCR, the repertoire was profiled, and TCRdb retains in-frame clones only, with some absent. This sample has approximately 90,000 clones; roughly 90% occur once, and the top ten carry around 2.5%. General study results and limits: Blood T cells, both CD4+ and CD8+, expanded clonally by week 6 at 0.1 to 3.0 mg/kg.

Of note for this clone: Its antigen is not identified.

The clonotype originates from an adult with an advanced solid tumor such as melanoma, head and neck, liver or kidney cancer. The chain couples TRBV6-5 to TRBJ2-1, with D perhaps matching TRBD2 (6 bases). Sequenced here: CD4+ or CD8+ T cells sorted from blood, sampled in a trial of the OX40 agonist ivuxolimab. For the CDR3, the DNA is TGTGCCAGCAGTTACCATTCCGTCCGGGAGCGCAATGAGCAGTTCTTC. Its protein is CASSYHSVRERNEQFF.